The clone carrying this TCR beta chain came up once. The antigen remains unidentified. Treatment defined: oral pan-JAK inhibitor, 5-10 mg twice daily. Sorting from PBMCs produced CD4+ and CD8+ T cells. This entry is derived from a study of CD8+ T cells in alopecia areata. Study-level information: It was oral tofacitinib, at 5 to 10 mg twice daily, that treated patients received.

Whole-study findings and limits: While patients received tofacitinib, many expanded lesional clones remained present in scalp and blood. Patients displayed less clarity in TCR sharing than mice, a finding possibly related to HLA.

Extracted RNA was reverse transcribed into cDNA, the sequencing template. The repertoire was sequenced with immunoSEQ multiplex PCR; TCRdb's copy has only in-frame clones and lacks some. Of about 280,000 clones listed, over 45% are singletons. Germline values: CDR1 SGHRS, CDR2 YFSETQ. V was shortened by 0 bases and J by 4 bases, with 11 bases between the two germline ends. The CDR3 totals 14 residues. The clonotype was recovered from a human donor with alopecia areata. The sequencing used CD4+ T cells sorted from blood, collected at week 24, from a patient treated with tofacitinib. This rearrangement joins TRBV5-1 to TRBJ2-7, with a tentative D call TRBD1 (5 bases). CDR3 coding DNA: TGCGCCAGCAGCTTGGGGACGCAGGGTTACGAGCAGTACTTC. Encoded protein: CASSLGTQGYEQYF.